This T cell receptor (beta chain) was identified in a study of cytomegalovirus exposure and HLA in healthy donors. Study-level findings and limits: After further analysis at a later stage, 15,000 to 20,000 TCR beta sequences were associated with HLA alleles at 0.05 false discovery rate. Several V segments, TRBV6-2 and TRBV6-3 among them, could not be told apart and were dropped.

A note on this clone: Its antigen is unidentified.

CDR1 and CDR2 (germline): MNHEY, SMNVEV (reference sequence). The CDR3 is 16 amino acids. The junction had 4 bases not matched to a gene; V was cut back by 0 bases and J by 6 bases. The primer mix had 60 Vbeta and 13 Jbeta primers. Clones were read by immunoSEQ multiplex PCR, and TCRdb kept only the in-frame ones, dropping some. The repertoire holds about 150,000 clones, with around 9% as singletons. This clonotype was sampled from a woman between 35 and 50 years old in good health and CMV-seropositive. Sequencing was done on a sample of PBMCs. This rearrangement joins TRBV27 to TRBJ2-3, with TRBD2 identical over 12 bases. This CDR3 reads CASSLSASGGVDTQYF. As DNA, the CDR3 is TGTGCCAGCAGTTTATCCGCTAGCGGGGGGGTGGATACGCAGTATTTT.